This T cell receptor (beta chain) was sequenced during a study of shared T cell receptors in the human thymus. Germline lookup yields CDR1 GTSNPN and CDR2 SVGIG (reference sequence). CDR3 length equals 12 residues. The V gene end was trimmed by 4 bases and the J gene end by 6 bases; junction bases not matched to a gene: 2. TCRdb keeps only in-frame clones here, not all; method: immunoSEQ multiplex PCR. Counted here are approximately 490,000 clones, around three quarters occurring once; the ten biggest clones make up more than 0.01%. This sample was also put to use in a study of human thymus T cells.

Sequenced: thymocytes. This sequence originates from a boy under two years old with a congenital heart defect. This sequence joins TRBV30 and TRBJ2-1; 8 bases line up with TRBD1. CDR3 sequence: CAWTGGSNEQFF. In DNA form, the CDR3 reads TGTGCCTGGACAGGGGGCTCCAATGAGCAGTTCTTC.